This TCR beta chain was sequenced for a study of T cell changes during pregnancy in multiple sclerosis. Libraries were prepared by immunoSEQ multiplex PCR; TCRdb keeps only in-frame clonotypes and omits some of them. This table holds roughly 40,000 clones, 88% found once. This CDR3 is built from 18 residues. The V segment lost 0 bases and the J segment 0 bases; nucleotides outside the gene matches: 3. Germline-derived CDR1 and CDR2 are SGDLS and YYNGEE. To note about this clone: Other DNA sequences of this sample code for an identical CDR3.

The receptor was isolated from a female donor with multiple sclerosis, enrolled in a pregnancy study. V and J are TRBV9 and TRBJ2-3, with 14 positions matching TRBD2. The sequences come from CD8+ T cells from peripheral blood mononuclear cells, collected in the first trimester of pregnancy. The CDR3 loop reads CASSVAGLAGGSTDTQYF. The CDR3 DNA follows: TGTGCCAGCAGCGTAGCCGGACTAGCGGGGGGAAGCACAGATACGCAGTATTTT.